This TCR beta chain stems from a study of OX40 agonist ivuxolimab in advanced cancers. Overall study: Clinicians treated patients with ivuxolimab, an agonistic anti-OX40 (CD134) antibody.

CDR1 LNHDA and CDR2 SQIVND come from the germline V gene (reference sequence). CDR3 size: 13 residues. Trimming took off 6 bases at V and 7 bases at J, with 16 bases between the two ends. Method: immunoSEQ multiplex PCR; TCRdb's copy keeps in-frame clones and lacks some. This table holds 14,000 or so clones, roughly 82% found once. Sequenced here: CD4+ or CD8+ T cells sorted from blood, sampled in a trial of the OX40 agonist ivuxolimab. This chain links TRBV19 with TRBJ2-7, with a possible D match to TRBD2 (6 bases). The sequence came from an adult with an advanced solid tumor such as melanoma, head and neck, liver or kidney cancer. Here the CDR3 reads CASSSVEGGEQYF. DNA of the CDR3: TGTGCCAGTAGCTCCGTGGAGGGCGGTGAGCAGTACTTC.